Below, 26 T cell receptor beta chains from the same sample are listed, as sequenced in a study of low-dose radiotherapy and immunotherapy resistance in tumors. With TRAV- and TRBV-specific primers, first-strand cDNA was made, covering the alpha and beta chains. Amplification, which lasted 20 PCR cycles, used a constant-region primer and V-primer adapter to amplify TCRs. TCRdb re-analysed the reads in MiXCR, keeping a single row per CDR3 protein. The data contain about 58,000 distinct CDR3 sequences, 23% of them singletons. This sample's time point: after trial treatment. The treatment was: LDRT plus nivolumab, ipilimumab, low-dose cyclophosphamide and aspirin (RACIN trial). The source material was PBMCs, sampled after low-dose radiotherapy plus immunotherapy. These receptors were obtained from a male donor with prostate cancer.

The chain is built from TRBV7-2 and TRBJ2-7; perhaps TRBD2 as D (6 bases). Trimming shortened V by 4 bases and J by 6 bases, and 16 bases separated the two germline ends. This CDR3 region has 14 residues. Germline CDR1 reads SGHTA; CDR2 reads FQGNSA. The CDR3 loop is CASSSTGRDGEQYF. In DNA form, the CDR3 reads TGTGCCAGCAGCTCCACGGGGCGGGACGGCGAGCAGTACTTC. The whole variable domain, remainder taken from reference TRBV7-2 and TRBJ2-7, is GAGVSQSPSNKVTEKGKDVELRCDPISGHTALYWYRQSLGQGLEFLIYFQGNSAPDKSGLPSDRFSAERTGGSVSTLTIQRTQQEDSAVYLCASSSTGRDGEQYFGPGTRLTVT.

This clonotype has a count of ten or more. J is TRBJ2-5 and V is TRBV2; TRBD2 matches at 9 bases. This CDR3 region has 14 residues. J lost 5 bases, V lost 4 bases, and 5 bases had no gene match. Germline V lookup: CDR1 SNHLY, CDR2 FYNNEI. Written as DNA, the CDR3 is TGTGCCAGCAGTGGGGGGACTAGCATTGAGACCCAGTACTTC. Amino acid sequence: CASSGGTSIETQYF.

There are many counts of this clonotype. This chain uses TRBV20-1 with TRBJ2-1; 11 bases are shared with TRBD2. This CDR3 is built from 13 residues. Losses at the gene ends were 6 bases for V and 6 bases for J; bases not matched to a gene: 4. Germline CDR1 DFQATT, CDR2 SNEGSKA (reference sequence). CDR3 in DNA: TGCAGTGCAACCGGGACTAGCGGCAATGAGCAGTTCTTC. This translates into CSATGTSGNEQFF.

This clonotype was counted many times. DNA for the CDR3: TGTGCCAGCGGCGAGATCCCGGACTATGGCTACACCTTC. Residues: CASGEIPDYGYTF. The chain combines TRBV6-2 or TRBV6-3 with TRBJ1-2; D gene ambiguous. Germline V gene sequence: CDR1 MNHEY, CDR2 SVGEGT. Trimming took off 8 bases at V and 3 bases at J, with 13 bases between the two ends. The CDR3 has 13 residues.

V gene TRBV6-2 or TRBV6-3 combines with J gene TRBJ2-7; D not certain. Looked up from germline, CDR1 is MNHEY and CDR2 is SVGEGT. Trimming removed 5 bases from V and 7 bases from J, with 12 bases in between. The CDR3 sequence is 12 residues long. The CDR3 DNA is TGTGCCAGCAGTGAGGCCGGAAGGGAGCAGTACTTC. Translating it yields CASSEAGREQYF.

Ten or more counts support this clonotype. The chain recombines TRBV20-1 with TRBJ2-3; D may be TRBD2 (5 bases). CDR1 DFQATT and CDR2 SNEGSKA come from the germline V gene (reference sequence). CDR3 length equals 15 residues. CDR3 in amino acids: CSPELTGEITDTQYF. The CDR3 DNA sequence: TGCAGCCCAGAACTTACCGGGGAAATCACAGATACGCAGTATTTT.

As regards this clonotype: This could be a read error, since a much larger clone is one nucleotide away. The gene calls are TRBV6-1 and TRBJ1-5; D not certain. The CDR3 contains 14 residues. Germline CDR1 reads MNHNS; CDR2 reads SASEGT. Between the trimmed V and J ends, which lost 3 bases and 9 bases, there was a span of 15 bases. This CDR3 reads CASSEGGGTWPQHF. The CDR3 region has the DNA TGTGCCAGCAGTGAGGGCGGCGGTACCTGGCCCCAGCATTTT.

This clonotype was observed many times. The chain has TRBV5-1 and TRBJ2-6; 7 nucleotides match TRBD1. J was trimmed by 4 bases and V by 5 bases; bases with no gene match: 3. The CDR3 covers 14 residues. Germline CDR1 reads SGHRS; CDR2 reads YFSETQ. Written as DNA, the CDR3 is TGCGCCAGCAGACAGGGGCCGGGGGCCAACGTCCTGACTTTC. Encoded protein: CASRQGPGANVLTF.

This clonotype was observed at least ten times. The V gene is TRBV6-6, the J gene TRBJ2-1; D is unclear. Germline lookup yields CDR1 MNHNY and CDR2 SVGAGI (reference sequence). The CDR3 has 14 amino acids. The V gene lost 0 bases and the J gene lost 7 bases, with 10 bases spanning the gap. The chain's CDR3 is CASSYSNQENEQFF. The CDR3 coding sequence is TGTGCCAGCAGTTACTCGAACCAAGAGAATGAGCAGTTCTTC.

In its sample, this clonotype was seen many times. The V call is TRBV20-1, the J call TRBJ2-7; D may be TRBD1 (6 bases). CDR1 DFQATT and CDR2 SNEGSKA come from the germline V gene (reference sequence). V was trimmed by 3 bases and J by 1 base, leaving 13 bases between them. The CDR3 is 14 amino acids. The DNA of the CDR3 is TGCAGTGCTAGTTTTGGACAGAATTCCTACGAGCAGTACTTC. Encoded protein: CSASFGQNSYEQYF.

This clonotype appeared many times. The chain has TRBV5-1 and TRBJ1-2; 9 bases are a match to TRBD1. The CDR3 contains 14 residues. CDR1 and CDR2 (germline): SGHRS, YFSETQ. V shed 4 bases, J shed 4 bases, and the junction held 5 bases outside the gene matches. CDR3 DNA sequence: TGCGCCAGCAGCAAGGGGGACAGGGTCTATGGCTACACCTTC. Translated, it gives CASSKGDRVYGYTF.

This clonotype was recorded many times. The chain employs TRBV5-6 and TRBJ1-4; D not certain. V gave up 4 bases and J gave up 0 bases, with 13 bases separating them. The CDR3 spans 16 residues. The germline V gene encodes CDR1 SGHDT and CDR2 YYEEEE. The CDR3 sequence: CASSPDGGSTNEKLFF. The CDR3 DNA sequence: TGTGCCAGCAGCCCAGACGGCGGTTCAACTAATGAAAAACTGTTTTTT.

There are many counts of this clonotype. This rearrangement joins TRBV14 to TRBJ2-7, with D perhaps TRBD1 (5 bases). This CDR3 comprises 14 residues. V was trimmed by 1 base and J by 3 bases, leaving 10 bases between them. Germline lookup yields CDR1 SGHDN and CDR2 FVKESK. The CDR3 loop is CASSQGQGGYEQYF. The CDR3 coding sequence is TGTGCCAGCAGCCAAGGTCAGGGTGGCTACGAGCAGTACTTC.

This clonotype was counted at least ten times. The V gene is TRBV11-3, the J gene TRBJ2-7; 7 nucleotides line up with TRBD1. The CDR3 contains 14 residues. Germline V gives CDR1 SGHNT, CDR2 YENEEA. Trimming at V came to 5 bases and at J to 0 bases, leaving 4 bases not matched to a gene. This chain's CDR3 is CASSPRQGSYEQYF. The CDR3 DNA reads as TGTGCCAGCAGCCCCCGACAGGGCTCCTACGAGCAGTACTTC.

This clonotype has a count of ten or more. The V call is TRBV6-1, the J call TRBJ1-2; 7 bases align to TRBD1. V gave up 6 bases and J gave up 5 bases; unmatched junction bases: 6. The CDR3 is 13 residues long. The germline gives CDR1 MNHNS, CDR2 SASEGT. The CDR3 DNA is TGTGCCAGCAGCCACGACAGGGTGTATGGCTACACCTTC. Translation gives CASSHDRVYGYTF.

The rearrangement uses TRBV20-1 and TRBJ2-2; 8 bases match TRBD1. This CDR3 region has 15 residues. Unmatched junction bases numbered 2, after V lost 1 base and J lost 1 base. The germline gives CDR1 DFQATT, CDR2 SNEGSKA (reference sequence). CDR3 sequence: CSARGTGLNTGELFF. The CDR3 DNA sequence: TGCAGTGCTAGAGGGACAGGGCTGAACACCGGGGAGCTGTTTTTT.

This clonotype was seen many times. V is TRBV20-1 and J is TRBJ2-2; possibly TRBD1 or TRBD2 for D (6 bases each). V lost 6 bases, J lost 5 bases, and 16 bases lay in between. The germline V gene has CDR1 DFQATT and CDR2 SNEGSKA (reference sequence). The CDR3 consists of 14 residues. CDR3 amino acids: CSAPEGGSTGELFF. The CDR3 DNA is TGCAGTGCCCCGGAGGGGGGCTCTACCGGGGAGCTGTTTTTT.

This clonotype showed up many times. The gene calls are TRBV7-8 and TRBJ2-7; 7 bases match TRBD2. Per the germline V gene, CDR1 is SGHVS and CDR2 is FQNEAQ. The CDR3 loop spans 14 amino acids. V lost 10 bases to trimming and J lost 1 base; unmatched junction nucleotides: 10. CDR3 protein: CATSGAGVSYEQYF. The CDR3 DNA is TGTGCCACGAGCGGCGCGGGGGTTTCCTACGAGCAGTACTTC. Using reference TRBV7-8 and TRBJ2-7 for the parts outside the CDR3, the full variable domain is GAGVSQSPRYKVAKRGQDVALRCDPISGHVSLFWYQQALGQGPEFLTYFQNEAQLDKSGLPSDRFFAERPEGSVSTLKIQRTQQEDSAVYLCATSGAGVSYEQYFGPGTRLTVT.

This clonotype was counted ten times or more. The V call is TRBV4-1, the J call TRBJ2-7; TRBD2 agrees at 12 bases. Germline V gene sequence: CDR1 MGHRA, CDR2 YSYEKL. The CDR3 runs 18 residues. The junction had 11 bases not matched to a gene; V was cut back by 0 bases and J by 5 bases. The CDR3 DNA reads as TGCGCCAGCAGCCAAGAAGCGCTAGCGGGGGGGCGCGGCGACGAGCAGTACTTC. This gives the protein CASSQEALAGGRGDEQYF.

The J gene is TRBJ1-5, the V gene TRBV28; 9 bases are shared with TRBD1. Trimming removed 3 bases from V and 3 bases from J; junction bases left unmatched: 3. Germline assignment: CDR1 MDHEN and CDR2 SYDVKM. The CDR3 covers 15 residues. The CDR3 DNA reads as TGTGCCAGCAGTTTGGGGACAGGGCCCAATCAGCCCCAGCATTTT. Amino acid sequence: CASSLGTGPNQPQHF.

The sample holds one count of this clonotype. Because the CDR3 is missing its conserved closing phenylalanine or tryptophan, this is likely a read error. The chain couples TRBV27 to TRBJ2-3; perhaps TRBD2 as D (6 bases). This CDR3 region has 14 residues. V lost 6 bases and J lost 2, with 12 bases in between. Germline V CDR1 and CDR2: MNHEY, SMNVEV (reference sequence). CDR3 coding DNA: TGTGCCAGCAGACTACTAGCCAACACAGATACGCAGTATTAT. Its translation is CASRLLANTDTQYY.

This clonotype was found many times. V is TRBV20-1 and J is TRBJ2-5, with 12 bases matching TRBD2. The germline CDR1 and CDR2 sequences are DFQATT and SNEGSKA (reference sequence). Trimming cost V 0 bases and J 5 bases; bases outside gene matches: 7. There are 16 residues in the CDR3. CDR3 region: CSARDAGTSGLETQYF. As DNA, the CDR3 is TGCAGTGCTAGAGATGCGGGGACTAGCGGGTTGGAGACCCAGTACTTC.

This rearrangement joins TRBV28 to TRBJ1-5; no definite D call. V lost 2 bases, J lost 6 bases, and 5 bases lay in between. The germline V gene has CDR1 MDHEN and CDR2 SYDVKM. CDR3 length equals 12 residues. DNA for the CDR3: TGTGCCAGCAGTTTAGGCAGTCAGCCCCAGCATTTT. This codes for CASSLGSQPQHF. Complete variable domain (other parts from reference TRBV28 and TRBJ1-5): DVKVTQSSRYLVKRTGEKVFLECVQDMDHENMFWYRQDPGLGLRLIYFSYDVKMKEKGDIPEGYSVSREKKERFSLILESASTNQTSMYLCASSLGSQPQHFGDGTRLSIL.

The rearrangement links TRBV28 to TRBJ2-3; 8 bases line up with TRBD2. This CDR3 contains 16 residues. The trim removed 6 bases at V and 1 base at J, leaving 9 bases unmatched. Germline V gene sequence: CDR1 MDHEN, CDR2 SYDVKM. CDR3 bases: TGTGCCAGCAGCAGGGGTGAGACTAGCGGCACAGATACGCAGTATTTT. Residues: CASSRGETSGTDTQYF. The entire variable domain, with the rest obtained from reference TRBV28 and TRBJ2-3, is as follows: DVKVTQSSRYLVKRTGEKVFLECVQDMDHENMFWYRQDPGLGLRLIYFSYDVKMKEKGDIPEGYSVSREKKERFSLILESASTNQTSMYLCASSRGETSGTDTQYFGPGTRLTVL.

This clonotype was observed many times. The chain couples TRBV11-2 to TRBJ2-5; a possible D gene is TRBD2 (6 bases). V shed 1 base and J shed 5 bases, with 14 bases lying between them. Per germline, CDR1 SGHAT and CDR2 FQNNGV. The CDR3 runs 15 residues. DNA for the CDR3: TGTGCCAGCAGCTTAGGGGGGGTAGCAATGGAGACCCAGTACTTC. Translated, it gives CASSLGGVAMETQYF.

Of note for this clonotype: A much larger clone sits a single nucleotide away, making a read error possible. The rearrangement links TRBV20-1 to TRBJ1-4; TRBD1 is a possible D gene (5 bases). Trimming shortened V by 4 bases and J by 9 bases, and 15 bases separated the two germline ends. The length of the CDR3 is 13 residues. CDR1 is DFQATT, CDR2 SNEGSKA, per germline (reference sequence). CDR3 coding DNA: TGCAGTGCTACGGGGACGGGAACCAAAAAACTGTTTTTT. This codes for CSATGTGTKKLFF.